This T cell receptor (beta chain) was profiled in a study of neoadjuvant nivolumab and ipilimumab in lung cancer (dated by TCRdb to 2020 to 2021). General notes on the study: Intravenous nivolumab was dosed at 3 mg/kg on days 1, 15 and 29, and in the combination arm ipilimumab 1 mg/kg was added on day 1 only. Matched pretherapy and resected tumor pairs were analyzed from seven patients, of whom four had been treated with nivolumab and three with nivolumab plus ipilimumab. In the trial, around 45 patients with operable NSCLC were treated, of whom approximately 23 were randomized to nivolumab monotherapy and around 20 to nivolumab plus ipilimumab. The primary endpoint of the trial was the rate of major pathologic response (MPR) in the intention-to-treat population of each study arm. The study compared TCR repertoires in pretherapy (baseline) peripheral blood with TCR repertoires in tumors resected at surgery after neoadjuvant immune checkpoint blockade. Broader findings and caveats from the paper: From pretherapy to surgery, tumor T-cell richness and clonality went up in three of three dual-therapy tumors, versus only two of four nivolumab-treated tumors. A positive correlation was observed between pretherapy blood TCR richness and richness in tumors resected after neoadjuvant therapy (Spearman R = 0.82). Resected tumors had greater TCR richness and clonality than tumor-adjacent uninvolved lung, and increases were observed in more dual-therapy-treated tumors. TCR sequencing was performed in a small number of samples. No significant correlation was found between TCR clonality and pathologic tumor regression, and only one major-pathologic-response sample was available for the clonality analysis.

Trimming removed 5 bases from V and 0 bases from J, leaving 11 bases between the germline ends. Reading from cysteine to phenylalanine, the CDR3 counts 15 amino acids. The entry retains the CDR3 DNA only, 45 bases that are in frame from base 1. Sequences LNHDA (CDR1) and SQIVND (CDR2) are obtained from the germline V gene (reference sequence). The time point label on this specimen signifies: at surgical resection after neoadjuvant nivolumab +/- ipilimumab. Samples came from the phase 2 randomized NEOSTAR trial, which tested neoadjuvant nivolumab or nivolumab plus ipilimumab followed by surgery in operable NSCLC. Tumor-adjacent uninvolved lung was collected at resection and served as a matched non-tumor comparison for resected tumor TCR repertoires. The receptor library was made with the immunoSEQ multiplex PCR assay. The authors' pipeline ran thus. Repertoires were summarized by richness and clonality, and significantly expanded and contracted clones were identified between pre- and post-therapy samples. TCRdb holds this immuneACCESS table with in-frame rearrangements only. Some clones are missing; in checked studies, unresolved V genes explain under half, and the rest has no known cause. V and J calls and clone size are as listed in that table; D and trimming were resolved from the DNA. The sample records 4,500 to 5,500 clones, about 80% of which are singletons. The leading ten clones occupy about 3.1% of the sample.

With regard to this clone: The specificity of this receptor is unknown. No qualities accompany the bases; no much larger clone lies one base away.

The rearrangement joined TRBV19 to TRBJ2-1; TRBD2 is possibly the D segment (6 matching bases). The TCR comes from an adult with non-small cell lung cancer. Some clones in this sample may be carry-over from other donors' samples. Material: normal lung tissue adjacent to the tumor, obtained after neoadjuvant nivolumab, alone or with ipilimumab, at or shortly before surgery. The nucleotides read TGTGCCAGTAGTTTAGGAGGGGACTCCTACAATGAGCAGTTCTTC. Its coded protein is CASSLGGDSYNEQFF.